This is a list of T cell receptor beta chains from one sample in a study of blood T cell repertoires in COVID-19. The method was immunoSEQ multiplex PCR; TCRdb's version includes in-frame clones alone and lacks a portion of them. The sample lists approximately 81,000 clones, approximately 90% occurring once. The sequenced material came from PBMCs or T cells enriched from blood (not recorded which). These receptors originate from a woman in her 50s with acute COVID-19. Both conserved end residues are part of each CDR3. Fields, in order: clone size, CDR3 length, J gene, V gene, D gene, CDR3 protein, CDR3 DNA. A D gene is named only where the DNA matches it firmly. Size values are once, few and many counts, or a class for expanded clones, and some rows have none.

abundance: NA
len: 18
j_gene: TRBJ1-5
v_gene: TRBV19
d_gene: NA
CDR3aa: CASSTRGRGGIHNQPQHF
CDR3nt: TGTGCCAGTAGTACCAGAGGTCGGGGTGGGATTCACAATCAGCCCCAGCATTTT

abundance: NA
len: 12
j_gene: TRBJ1-6
v_gene: TRBV7-9
d_gene: NA
CDR3aa: CASSSGGSPLHF
CDR3nt: TGTGCCAGCAGCTCGGGGGGGTCACCCCTCCACTTT

abundance: once
len: 14
j_gene: TRBJ1-2
v_gene: TRBV2
d_gene: TRBD1
CDR3aa: CASTGTAGNYGYTF
CDR3nt: TGTGCCAGCACCGGGACAGCAGGGAACTATGGCTACACCTTC

abundance: NA
len: 12
j_gene: TRBJ1-1
v_gene: TRBV14
d_gene: NA
CDR3aa: CASSPRAGEAFF
CDR3nt: TGTGCCAGCAGCCCCCGGGCAGGGGAAGCTTTCTTT

abundance: NA
len: 14
j_gene: TRBJ1-2
v_gene: TRBV29-1
d_gene: TRBD1
CDR3aa: CSVTTGRLDYGYTF
CDR3nt: TGCAGCGTGACGACAGGGCGATTGGACTATGGCTACACCTTC

abundance: NA
len: 15
j_gene: TRBJ1-3
v_gene: TRBV7-2
d_gene: NA
CDR3aa: CASSQDIISGNTIYF
CDR3nt: TGTGCCAGCAGCCAAGACATTATCTCCGGAAACACCATATATTTT

abundance: NA
len: 16
j_gene: TRBJ1-6
v_gene: TRBV27
d_gene: TRBD1
CDR3aa: CASSPWTGRGNSPLHF
CDR3nt: TGTGCCAGCAGTCCATGGACAGGGAGGGGCAATTCACCCCTCCACTTT

abundance: NA
len: 17
j_gene: TRBJ1-1
v_gene: TRBV30
d_gene: TRBD1
CDR3aa: CAWSALTGGIMNTEAFF
CDR3nt: TGTGCCTGGAGCGCCCTGACAGGGGGCATCATGAACACTGAAGCTTTCTTT

abundance: NA
len: 15
j_gene: TRBJ2-7
v_gene: TRBV4-1
d_gene: TRBD1
CDR3aa: CASSQATGGSYEQYF
CDR3nt: TGCGCCAGCAGCCAAGCGACAGGGGGCTCATACGAGCAGTACTTC

abundance: NA
len: 13
j_gene: TRBJ1-1
v_gene: TRBV19
d_gene: NA
CDR3aa: CASSLSGNTEAFF
CDR3nt: TGTGCCAGTAGTTTATCGGGTAACACTGAAGCTTTCTTT

abundance: NA
len: 16
j_gene: TRBJ2-1
v_gene: TRBV3-1/TRBV3-2
d_gene: NA
CDR3aa: CASSHSDREGDNEQFF
CDR3nt: TGTGCCAGCAGCCACTCGGACAGGGAGGGTGACAATGAGCAGTTCTTC

abundance: NA
len: 14
j_gene: TRBJ2-7
v_gene: TRBV5-1
d_gene: TRBD2
CDR3aa: CASSPWTSTYEQYF
CDR3nt: TGCGCCAGCAGCCCCTGGACTAGTACCTACGAGCAGTACTTC

abundance: once
len: 16
j_gene: TRBJ2-7
v_gene: TRBV19
d_gene: TRBD2
CDR3aa: CANSLAGLAEGYEQYF
CDR3nt: TGTGCCAATAGTCTCGCCGGACTAGCCGAGGGCTACGAGCAGTACTTC

abundance: NA
len: 13
j_gene: TRBJ1-6
v_gene: TRBV10-3
d_gene: NA
CDR3aa: CAITGNYNSPLHF
CDR3nt: TGTGCCATCACCGGGAACTATAATTCACCCCTCCACTTT

abundance: NA
len: 14
j_gene: TRBJ1-1
v_gene: TRBV6-5
d_gene: NA
CDR3aa: CASRGEGLNTEAFF
CDR3nt: TGTGCCAGCAGGGGGGAGGGCTTAAACACTGAAGCTTTCTTT